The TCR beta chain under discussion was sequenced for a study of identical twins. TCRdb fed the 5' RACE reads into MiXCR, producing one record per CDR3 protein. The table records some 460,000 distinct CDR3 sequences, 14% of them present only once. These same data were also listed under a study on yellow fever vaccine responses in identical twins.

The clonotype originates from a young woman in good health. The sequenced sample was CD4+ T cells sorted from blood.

CDR3 in amino acids: CASSQEVGYYYEQYF. DNA for the CDR3: TGCGCCAGCAGCCAAGAAGTCGGATATTATTACGAGCAGTACTTC. This chain connects TRBV4-3 to TRBJ2-7; D call uncertain. The V end lost 0 bases, the J end lost 4 bases, and 13 bases lay between the germline ends. In germline, CDR1 is LGHNA, CDR2 YSLEER. CDR3 length equals 15 residues.